This T cell receptor (beta chain) was recovered during a study of blood T cell repertoires in COVID-19. The table came from immunoSEQ multiplex PCR; TCRdb's copy has only in-frame clones and leaves some out. The sample lists roughly 110,000 clones; roughly 90% were seen once. Germline V gene data show CDR1 as MDHEN and CDR2 as SYDVKM. This CDR3 is 13 amino acids long. With 6 bases removed from V and 0 bases from J, the gap between germline ends came to 7 bases. In this sample, this clone turned up once. The receptor was isolated from a man aged 35-49 years with active or convalescent COVID-19. Sequences were obtained from peripheral blood. J is TRBJ2-3 and V is TRBV28; D call uncertain. DNA for the CDR3: TGTGCCAGCAGCCTACCTAGCACAGATACGCAGTATTTT. Translation gives CASSLPSTDTQYF.